This T cell receptor beta chain emerged from a study of OX40 agonist ivuxolimab in advanced cancers. The CDR3 is 11 residues long. CDR1 SQVTM and CDR2 ANQGSEA come from the germline V gene. Between the trimmed V and J ends, which lost 4 bases and 4 bases, there was a span of 8 bases. Produced via immunoSEQ multiplex PCR; TCRdb's table is partial and in-frame only. Among about 83,000 clones listed, more than 80% were seen once. Here the sequenced sample was CD4+ or CD8+ T cells sorted from blood, taken in a trial of the OX40 agonist ivuxolimab. The source of this sequence is an adult with an advanced solid tumor such as melanoma, head and neck, liver or kidney cancer. The J gene is TRBJ2-7, the V gene TRBV29-1, with D hard to call. CDR3 nucleotides: TGCAGCGTTGTGTTGTTTTACGAGCAGTACTTC. Its translation is CSVVLFYEQYF.